This T cell receptor beta chain was recorded in a study of regulatory T cells in long-lasting Graves disease. Whole-study findings and limits: Persistent Graves' patients possessed reduced TCR diversity relative to recently diagnosed ones. TRBV28, TRBJ1-2 and TRBJ2-5 emerged as the favored segments in persistent disease.

This clonotype was seen repeatedly, ten times or more. Its antigen remains unknown. CDR3 length equals 18 residues. The V segment lost 3 bases and the J segment 6 bases; nucleotides outside the gene matches: 20. Germline CDR1 and CDR2: DFQATT and SNEGSKA (reference sequence). As to time point: newly diagnosed GD, antithyroid drugs for less than 3 months. Researchers made the TCR library from RNA that was extracted from PBMCs. Patients came from an endocrinology department in Xi'an, China. Arm-PCR of CDR3 regions with iRepertoire HTBI primers generated TCR beta libraries. Original processing notes: Across all samples, roughly 60 TRBV segments and 15 or so TRBJ segments were identified. Via MiXCR, TCRdb re-called the multiplex PCR reads, giving one row per CDR3 protein. TCRdb's processing, not the authors' own work, is the source of the V and J calls. The data show about 370,000 distinct CDR3 sequences, around 15% seen once.

This receptor was identified in a female donor with Graves disease. This material consisted of peripheral blood mononuclear cells (PBMCs), taken at new diagnosis, from a patient treated with antithyroid drugs. The V gene is TRBV20-1, the J gene TRBJ2-1; TRBD2 matches at 7 bases. For the CDR3, the DNA is TGCAGTGCTAGGGATGCAACCCCCGGGACTACCTCTTCCAATGAGCAGTTCTTC. It yields the protein CSARDATPGTTSSNEQFF.